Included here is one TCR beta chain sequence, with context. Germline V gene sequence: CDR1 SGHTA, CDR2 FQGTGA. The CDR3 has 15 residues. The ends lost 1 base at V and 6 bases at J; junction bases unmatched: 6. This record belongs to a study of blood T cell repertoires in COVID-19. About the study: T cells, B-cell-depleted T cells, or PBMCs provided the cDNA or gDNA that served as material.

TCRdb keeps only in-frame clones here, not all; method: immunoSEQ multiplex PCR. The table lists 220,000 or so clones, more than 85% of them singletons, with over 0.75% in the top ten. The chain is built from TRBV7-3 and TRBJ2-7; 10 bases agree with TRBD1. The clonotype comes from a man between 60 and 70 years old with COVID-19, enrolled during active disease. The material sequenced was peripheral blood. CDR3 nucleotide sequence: TGTGCCAGCAGCTTAATGGGACAGGGGATGTCCGAGCAGTACTTC. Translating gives CASSLMGQGMSEQYF.